The T cell receptor beta chain under discussion was sequenced for a study of control samples from healthy donors and cancer patients. TCRdb keeps only in-frame clones here, not all; method: immunoSEQ multiplex PCR. The sample carries about 85,000 clones, about 89% recorded once. Germline CDR1 reads MNHEY; CDR2 reads SVGEGT. Deletions cut 0 bases from V and 6 bases from J, with 17 bases between. This CDR3 spans 16 amino acids. The chain recombines TRBV6-2 or TRBV6-3 with TRBJ1-2; the D gene is possibly TRBD1 (6 bases). Sequences were obtained from blood. This sequence was found in an older woman in good health. DNA of the CDR3: TGTGCCAGCAGTTACTCGATAGGTGGGGGCCCGGATGGCTACACCTTC. This codes for CASSYSIGGGPDGYTF.